This paragraph covers one T cell receptor (beta chain) sequence. Its specificity is not known. The sample belongs to a study of T cell repertoires in cytomegalovirus infection. Study as a whole: From public TCR beta signatures came an indication of both CMV infection and matching HLA type.

Germline V gives CDR1 SEHNR, CDR2 FQNEAQ (reference sequence). The V end lost 7 bases, the J end lost 8 bases, and 8 bases lay between the germline ends. The CDR3 length is 11 residues. Study-level results: People with CMV and the relevant HLA were identified by cumulative public TCR beta family frequency.

One entry per CDR3 protein results from TCRdb running MiXCR on the reads. The sample lists about 830,000 distinct CDR3 sequences; over 25% were seen once. This chain uses TRBV7-9 with TRBJ2-2; D perhaps matches TRBD2 (5 bases). Here the sequenced sample was cultured CD8+ T cells from PBMCs, taken from culture after CMV antigen stimulation. This clonotype was obtained from a human donor in good health (CMV status not recorded). Some clones in this sample may be carry-over from other donors' samples. The CDR3 nucleotides read TGTGCCAGCACCGAGGGTGGGGAGCTGTTTTTT. Its protein is CASTEGGELFF.